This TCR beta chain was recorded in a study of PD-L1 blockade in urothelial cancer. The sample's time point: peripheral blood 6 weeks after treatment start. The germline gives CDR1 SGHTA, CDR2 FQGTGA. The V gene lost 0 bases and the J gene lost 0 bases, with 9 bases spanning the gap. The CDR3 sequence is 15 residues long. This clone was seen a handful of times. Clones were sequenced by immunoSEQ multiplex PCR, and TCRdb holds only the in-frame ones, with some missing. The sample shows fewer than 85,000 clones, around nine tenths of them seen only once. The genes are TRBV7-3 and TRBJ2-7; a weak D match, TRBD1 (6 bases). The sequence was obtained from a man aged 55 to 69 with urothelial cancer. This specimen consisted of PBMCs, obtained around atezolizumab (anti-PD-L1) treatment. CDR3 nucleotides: TGTGCCAGCAGCTTAACAGGGGGTAGCTCCTACGAGCAGTACTTC. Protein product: CASSLTGGSSYEQYF.